This T cell receptor beta chain was captured in a study of long-term antiretroviral therapy in people with HIV. Study-wide points: Clones with expansion before ART led the repertoire at all time points. Post-ART samples showed increased diversity that remained below transplant donor control levels. Repertoires in HIV (unlike those of controls) had narrower CDR3 length ranges.

As concerns this clone: Its antigen is undetermined.

This CDR3 is built from 14 residues. Per germline, CDR1 SEHNR and CDR2 FQNEAQ (reference sequence). The germline V and J ends were trimmed by 4 bases and 1 base, with 10 bases remaining between them. Version v3.0 of the immunoSEQ assay was performed at survey level. The study targeted about 35,000-50,000 T-cell genomes per sample in sequencing. Profiled with immunoSEQ multiplex PCR; TCRdb holds only in-frame clones, not every one. Of around 30,000 clones listed, 70% to 90% are singletons. This sequence originates from a man aged 35 to 55 with HIV. The specimen was unsorted PBMCs, collected 3 years after starting antiretroviral therapy. The chain couples TRBV7-9 to TRBJ1-1; a possible D gene is TRBD1 (6 bases). The CDR3 region is CASSSQGKNTEAFF. Written as DNA, the CDR3 is TGTGCCAGCAGCTCACAGGGCAAGAACACTGAAGCTTTCTTT.